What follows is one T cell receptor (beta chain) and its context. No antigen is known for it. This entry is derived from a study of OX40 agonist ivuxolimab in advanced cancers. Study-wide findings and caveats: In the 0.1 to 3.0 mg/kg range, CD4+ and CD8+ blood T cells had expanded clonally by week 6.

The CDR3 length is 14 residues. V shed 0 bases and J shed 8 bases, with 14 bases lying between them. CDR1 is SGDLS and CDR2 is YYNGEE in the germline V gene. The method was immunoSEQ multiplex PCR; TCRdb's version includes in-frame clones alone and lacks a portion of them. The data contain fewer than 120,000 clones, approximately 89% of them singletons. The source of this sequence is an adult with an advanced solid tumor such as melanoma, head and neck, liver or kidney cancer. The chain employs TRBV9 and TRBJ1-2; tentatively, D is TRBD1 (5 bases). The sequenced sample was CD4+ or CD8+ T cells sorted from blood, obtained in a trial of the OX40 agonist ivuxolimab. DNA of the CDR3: TGTGCCAGCAGCGTAGCTTTCGGGGCAGACGGCTACACCTTC. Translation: CASSVAFGADGYTF.